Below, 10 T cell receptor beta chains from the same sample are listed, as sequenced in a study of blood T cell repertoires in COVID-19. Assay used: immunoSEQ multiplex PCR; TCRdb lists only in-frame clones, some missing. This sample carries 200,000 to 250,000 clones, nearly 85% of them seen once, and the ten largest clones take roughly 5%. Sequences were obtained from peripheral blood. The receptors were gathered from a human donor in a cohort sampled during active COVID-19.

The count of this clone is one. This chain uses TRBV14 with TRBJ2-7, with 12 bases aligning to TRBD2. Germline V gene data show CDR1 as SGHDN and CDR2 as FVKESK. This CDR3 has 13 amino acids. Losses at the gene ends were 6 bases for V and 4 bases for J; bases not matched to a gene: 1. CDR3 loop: CASRTSGRYEQYF. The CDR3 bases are TGTGCCAGCAGGACTAGCGGGAGATACGAGCAGTACTTC.

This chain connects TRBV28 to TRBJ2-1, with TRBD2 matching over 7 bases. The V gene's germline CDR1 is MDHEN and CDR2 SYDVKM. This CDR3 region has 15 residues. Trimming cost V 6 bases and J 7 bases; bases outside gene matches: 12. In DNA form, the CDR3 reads TGTGCCAGCAGCTCTGCGGGAGACGTTAGGAATGAGCAGTTCTTC. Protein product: CASSSAGDVRNEQFF.

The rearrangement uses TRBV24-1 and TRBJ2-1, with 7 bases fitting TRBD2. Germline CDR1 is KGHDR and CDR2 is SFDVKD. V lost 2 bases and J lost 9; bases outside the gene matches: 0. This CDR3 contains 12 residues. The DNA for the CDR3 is TGTGCCACCAGTGATTGGGGGGGTGAGCAGTTCTTC. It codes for CATSDWGGEQFF.

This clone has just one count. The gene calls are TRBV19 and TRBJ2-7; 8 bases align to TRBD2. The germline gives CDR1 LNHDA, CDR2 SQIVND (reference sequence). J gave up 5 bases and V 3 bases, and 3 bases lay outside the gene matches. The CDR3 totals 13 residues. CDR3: CASSISGGDEQYF. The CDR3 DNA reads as TGTGCCAGTAGTATTTCGGGGGGGGACGAGCAGTACTTC.

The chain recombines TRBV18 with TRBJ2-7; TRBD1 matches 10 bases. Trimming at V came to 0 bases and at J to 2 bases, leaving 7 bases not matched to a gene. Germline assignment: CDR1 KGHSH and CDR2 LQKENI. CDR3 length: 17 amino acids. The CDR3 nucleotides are TGTGCCAGCTCACCACCGGGAGCCGGGACAGGGGCCTACGAGCAGTACTTC. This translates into CASSPPGAGTGAYEQYF.

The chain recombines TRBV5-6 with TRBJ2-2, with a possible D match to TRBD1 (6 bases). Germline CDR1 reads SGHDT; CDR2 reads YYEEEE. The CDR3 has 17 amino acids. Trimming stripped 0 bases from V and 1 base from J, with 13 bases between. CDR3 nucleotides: TGTGCCAGCAGCTTGGCGGCCGGGACATTGAACACCGGGGAGCTGTTTTTT. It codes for CASSLAAGTLNTGELFF.

The chain's CDR3 is CASSDSTATEAFF. The CDR3, as DNA: TGTGCCAGCAGTGACTCGACAGCCACTGAAGCTTTCTTT. This rearrangement joins TRBV6-4 to TRBJ1-1; tentative D call: TRBD1 (5 bases). The germline V gene has CDR1 MRHNA and CDR2 SNTAGT. The ends were cut back, 0 bases at V and 4 bases at J, with 6 bases in the middle. This CDR3 has 13 amino acids.

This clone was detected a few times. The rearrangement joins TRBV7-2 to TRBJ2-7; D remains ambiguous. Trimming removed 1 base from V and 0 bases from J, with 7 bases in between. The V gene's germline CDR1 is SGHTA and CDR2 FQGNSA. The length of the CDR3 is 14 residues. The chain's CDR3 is CASSLDPSSYEQYF. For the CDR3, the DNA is TGTGCCAGCAGCTTAGACCCTAGCTCCTACGAGCAGTACTTC.

CDR3 sequence reads: CASSPPNGQLNEKLFF. Written as DNA, the CDR3 is TGTGCCAGCTCACCACCAAATGGACAGTTAAATGAAAAACTGTTTTTT. The chain is built from TRBV18 and TRBJ1-4; D perhaps matches TRBD1 (6 bases). The CDR3 runs 16 residues. The germline V gene encodes CDR1 KGHSH and CDR2 LQKENI. V shed 0 bases and J shed 5 bases, with 13 bases lying between them. The full variable domain, in which reference TRBV18 and TRBJ1-4 provide the parts outside the CDR3, is NAGVMQNPRHLVRRRGQEARLRCSPMKGHSHVYWYRQLPEEGLKFMVYLQKENIIDESGMPKERFSAEFPKEGPSILRIQQVVRGDSAAYFCASSPPNGQLNEKLFFGSGTQLSVL.

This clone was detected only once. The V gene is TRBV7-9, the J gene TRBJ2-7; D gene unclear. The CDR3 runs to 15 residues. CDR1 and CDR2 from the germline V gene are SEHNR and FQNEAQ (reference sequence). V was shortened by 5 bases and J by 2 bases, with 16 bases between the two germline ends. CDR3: CASSHRPGHTYEQYF. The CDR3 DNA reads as TGTGCCAGCAGCCACCGCCCGGGTCATACCTACGAGCAGTACTTC.